One T cell receptor (beta chain) is described in this entry. The length of the CDR3 is 14 residues. V was trimmed by 0 bases and J by 3 bases, leaving 8 bases between them. In germline, CDR1 is LGHNA, CDR2 YSLEER. The data were obtained in a study of cytomegalovirus exposure and HLA in healthy donors. The PCR ran on 60 Vbeta and 13 Jbeta primers. TCRdb's table, derived via immunoSEQ multiplex PCR, lists solely in-frame clones and lacks some. This table holds about 150,000 clones, 70% to 80% found once. The clonotype was recovered from a young man in good health and CMV-seronegative. The chain joins TRBV4-3 to TRBJ1-1; no clear D. The material sequenced was PBMCs. The CDR3 protein is CASSQDLVDTEAFF. The CDR3 DNA reads TGCGCCAGCAGCCAAGATCTGGTAGACACTGAAGCTTTCTTT.